The T cell receptor beta chain under discussion was sequenced for a study of long-term antiretroviral therapy in people with HIV. Sequencing used immunoSEQ v3.0 at survey level. Sequencing used immunoSEQ multiplex PCR; TCRdb keeps in-frame clones, though not all of them. The data contain 25,000 to 30,000 clones, around 83% of them singletons. The receptor was derived from a middle-aged man with HIV. The sample in question was unsorted PBMCs, obtained 2.9 years after starting antiretroviral therapy.

CDR3 DNA sequence: TGTGCCAGCAGTCCCCCCCAGTCCAGGCGGACTGGGAGGAACACCATATATTTT. This sequence encodes CASSPPQSRRTGRNTIYF. The chain uses TRBV28 and TRBJ1-3; D call uncertain. Between the trimmed V and J ends, which lost 5 bases and 7 bases, there was a span of 27 bases. The CDR3 length is 18 residues. Germline V lookup: CDR1 MDHEN, CDR2 SYDVKM.